Below are 10 T cell receptor beta chains sequenced from a single sample in a study of T cell responses to AZD1222 COVID-19 vaccine. The method was immunoSEQ multiplex PCR; TCRdb's version includes in-frame clones alone and lacks a portion of them. Of 100,000 to 150,000 clones detected, about nine tenths appear once; the ten largest clones hold approximately 7.5%. The source was peripheral blood, collected on day 0 of AZD1222 vaccination. The source of these receptors is an adult in good health.

The chain links TRBV6-2 or TRBV6-3 to TRBJ2-7; TRBD1 matches at 9 bases. Germline-derived CDR1 and CDR2 are MNHEY and SVGEGT. CDR3 length equals 18 residues. Trimming cost V 0 bases and J 5 bases; bases outside gene matches: 14. CDR3 nucleotide sequence: TGTGCCAGCAGTTACTCAGGAATTTCGGGACAGGGTGTGGACGAGCAGTACTTC. This codes for CASSYSGISGQGVDEQYF.

The chain uses TRBV28 and TRBJ2-7, with D possibly matching TRBD2 (6 bases). CDR3 length: 16 residues. V was cut by 5 bases and J by 7 bases, with 24 bases left in between. From germline, CDR1 is MDHEN and CDR2 SYDVKM. For the CDR3, the DNA is TGTGCCAGCAGTGGCCTACCGGCCACCTCCGCGGGGGAGCAGTACTTC. Translated, it gives CASSGLPATSAGEQYF.

This clone was found a few times. This chain connects TRBV19 to TRBJ1-3; no firm D call. This CDR3 is 16 amino acids long. V lost 5 bases and J lost 0, with 14 bases in between. Per the germline V gene, CDR1 is LNHDA and CDR2 is SQIVND (reference sequence). The CDR3 region is CASSFQTDTSGNTIYF. The CDR3 bases are TGTGCCAGTAGTTTTCAGACTGACACCTCTGGAAACACCATATATTTT. The whole variable domain, filled in from reference TRBV19 and TRBJ1-3, reads DGGITQSPKYLFRKEGQNVTLSCEQNLNHDAMYWYRQDPGQGLRLIYYSQIVNDFQKGDIAEGYSVSREKKESFPLTVTSAQKNPTAFYLCASSFQTDTSGNTIYFGEGSWLTVV.

Notes on this clone: This specimen includes other DNA sequences encoding the same CDR3. The chain carries TRBV28 and TRBJ1-2; D ambiguous. Germline CDR1 is MDHEN and CDR2 is SYDVKM. CDR3 length: 10 amino acids. Trimming took off 5 bases at V and 6 bases at J, with 4 bases between the two ends. The CDR3 coding sequence is TGTGCCAGCAGTCGAGATGGCTACACCTTC. This translates into CASSRDGYTF.

The chain has TRBV19 and TRBJ2-1; TRBD2 agrees at 7 bases. The CDR3 is 16 amino acids. The germline gives CDR1 LNHDA, CDR2 SQIVND (reference sequence). With 3 bases clipped from V and 4 bases from J, the junction kept 9 bases outside the gene matches. CDR3 sequence: CASSILAGATYNEQFF. CDR3 sequence (DNA): TGTGCCAGTAGTATTCTGGCGGGAGCCACTTACAATGAGCAGTTCTTC.

The chain couples TRBV5-1 to TRBJ2-2, with TRBD2 matching over 10 bases. Trimming at V came to 5 bases and at J to 4 bases, leaving 8 bases not matched to a gene. The V gene's germline CDR1 is SGHRS and CDR2 YFSETQ. The length of the CDR3 is 16 residues. The CDR3 DNA reads as TGCGCCAGCAGTTTTGGACTAGCGGCCCTCACCGGGGAGCTGTTTTTT. This sequence encodes CASSFGLAALTGELFF.

The rearrangement joins TRBV19 to TRBJ1-6; a weak D match, TRBD1 (6 bases). The CDR3 contains 15 residues. V shed 7 bases and J shed 4 bases, with 14 bases lying between them. Germline V gene data show CDR1 as LNHDA and CDR2 as SQIVND (reference sequence). The CDR3 spells CASKYGGAYNSPLHF. The DNA for the CDR3 is TGTGCCAGTAAATACGGGGGGGCTTATAATTCACCCCTCCACTTT.

The rearrangement joins TRBV9 to TRBJ2-7; 9 nucleotides align to TRBD2. This CDR3 comprises 14 residues. J was trimmed by 5 bases and V by 7 bases; bases with no gene match: 10. Germline V gives CDR1 SGDLS, CDR2 YYNGEE. CDR3 bases: TGTGCCAGCGGAGCGGGAGGAGATTCAAACGAGCAGTACTTC. Translated, it gives CASGAGGDSNEQYF.

The chain combines TRBV9 with TRBJ2-1, with 11 bases that match TRBD2. Germline CDR1 and CDR2: SGDLS and YYNGEE. With V trimmed by 0 bases and J by 2 bases, 4 bases remained unmatched. This CDR3 is 17 amino acids long. Here the CDR3 DNA reads TGTGCCAGCAGCGTAGATACTAGCGGGAGTCCCTACAATGAGCAGTTCTTC. This encodes CASSVDTSGSPYNEQFF.

The chain is built from TRBV6-2 or TRBV6-3 and TRBJ2-1, with D tentatively TRBD1 or TRBD2 (6 bases each). Between the trimmed V and J ends, which lost 5 bases and 0 bases, there was a span of 11 bases. CDR1 MNHEY and CDR2 SVGEGT come from the germline V gene. The CDR3 contains 15 residues. DNA for the CDR3: TGTGCCAGCAGTCGTCGGGGGCGCTCCTACAATGAGCAGTTCTTC. It is translated as CASSRRGRSYNEQFF.